A selection of T cell receptor beta chains follows, all from one sample in a study of blood T cell repertoires in COVID-19. Measured with immunoSEQ multiplex PCR; TCRdb has only the in-frame clones, and not every one. The repertoire consists of 250,000 or so clones, with approximately 90% occurring once and the leading ten covering less than 3.5%. The specimen sequenced was peripheral blood. All receptors come from a man younger than 40 with COVID-19, enrolled during active disease. Each CDR3 is given with its conserved first and last residue. A D gene is named only where the DNA matches it firmly. Clone sizes are given selectively: once, few, many, or a class where the clone is expanded.

j_call d_call clone_size v_call cdr3_nt cdr3_aa
TRBJ2-7 NA NA TRBV5-1 TGCGCCAGCGCTGAGGGAGGTTACCCCGAGCAGTACTTC CASAEGGYPEQYF
TRBJ2-2 TRBD1 NA TRBV11-2 TGTGCCAGCAGCTTCCTCTCGACAGGGGGCACCGGGGAGCTGTTTTTT CASSFLSTGGTGELFF
TRBJ2-7 NA NA TRBV4-1 TGCGCCAGCAGCCAAGAGAGGGGGGGCGAGCAGTACTTC CASSQERGGEQYF
TRBJ1-6 TRBD1 NA TRBV14 TGTGCCACCTCAGGGGGCCTGGGGTCACCCCTCCACTTT CATSGGLGSPLHF
TRBJ1-6 TRBD1 NA TRBV5-1 TGCGCCAGCAGCTTGCGAGACAGGGGTAATTCACCCCTCCACTTT CASSLRDRGNSPLHF
TRBJ1-5 NA NA TRBV21-1 TGTGCCAGCAGCAAAACAACAGGGGGAGGTCTTCCTAGCAATCAGCCCCAGCATTTT CASSKTTGGGLPSNQPQHF
TRBJ1-2 NA NA TRBV6-5 TGTGCCAGCGGGAGCGGGTCCTATGGCTACACCTTC CASGSGSYGYTF
TRBJ1-1 NA NA TRBV9 TGTGCCAGCAGCGTAGCGCCAGATCACACTGAAGCTTTCTTT CASSVAPDHTEAFF
TRBJ2-2 NA NA TRBV7-9 TGTGCCAGCAGCTTAGCCTCAAGGGGATACACCGGGGAGCTGTTTTTT CASSLASRGYTGELFF
TRBJ2-3 NA NA TRBV5-8 TGTGCCAGCAGCAGGATCGGGATCTACACAGATACGCAGTATTTT CASSRIGIYTDTQYF
TRBJ1-2 NA NA TRBV18 TGTGCCAGCTCACCACCGCAGGGGAATGGCTACACCTTC CASSPPQGNGYTF
TRBJ2-2 TRBD2 NA TRBV4-1 TGCGCCAGCAGCCAAGTAAGCGGGGGAGGTAACACCGGGGAGCTGTTTTTT CASSQVSGGGNTGELFF
TRBJ1-2 NA NA TRBV3-1/TRBV3-2 TGTGCCAGCAGCCAATTTAGTGCGGGAGGGTTCTTGGGCTACACCTTC CASSQFSAGGFLGYTF
TRBJ2-7 TRBD1 NA TRBV23-1 TGCGCCAGCAGTCACCGGGACAGCCATGCATACGAGCAGTACTTC CASSHRDSHAYEQYF
TRBJ2-7 TRBD1 NA TRBV19 TGTGCCAGTAGTGCCCCGAGGGGGCCCACTACCTACGAGCAGTACTTC CASSAPRGPTTYEQYF
TRBJ2-3 TRBD2 NA TRBV4-2 TGTGCCAGCAGCCAACCAAGCGGGAGGGTCTTCACAGATACGCAGTATTTT CASSQPSGRVFTDTQYF
TRBJ1-1 NA NA TRBV19 TGTGCCAGTAGTATAGCCCCTATGAACACTGAAGCTTTCTTT CASSIAPMNTEAFF
TRBJ1-2 NA NA TRBV28 TGTGCCAGCAGCCTAGGATGGACAGCCCTAATGTATGGCTACACCTTC CASSLGWTALMYGYTF
TRBJ2-3 TRBD1 once TRBV10-3 TGTGCCATCAGACCGACAGGGGACGCAGATACGCAGTATTTT CAIRPTGDADTQYF
TRBJ2-2 TRBD2 NA TRBV5-4 TGTGCCAGCAGCCTCGGGACTAGCGGGGTACGCACCGGGGAGCTGTTTTTT CASSLGTSGVRTGELFF
TRBJ2-7 NA NA TRBV4-2 TGTGCCAGCAGCCAAGAGAAGCCCCAGGGCCACCTCTCCTACGAGCAGTACTTC CASSQEKPQGHLSYEQYF
TRBJ1-2 NA NA TRBV28 TGTGCCAGCAGTAGGTCAGGGGCTTATGGCTACACCTTC CASSRSGAYGYTF
TRBJ1-2 TRBD1 NA TRBV9 TGTGCCAGCAGCGTAGTACCCCGGACAGGGAACTATGGCTACACCTTC CASSVVPRTGNYGYTF
TRBJ2-7 TRBD2 NA TRBV7-2 TGTGCCAGCAGCTTAGTAGCGGGAGGGCGAGGCGGGGCCTACGAGCAGTACTTC CASSLVAGGRGGAYEQYF
TRBJ2-5 NA NA TRBV5-4 TGTGCCAGCAGCTTTGCAGGAAACCAAGAGACCCAGTACTTC CASSFAGNQETQYF
TRBJ1-1 NA NA TRBV11-3 TGTGCCAGCAGCTTAGGACAGACGCAAGGATTGAACACTGAAGCTTTCTTT CASSLGQTQGLNTEAFF
TRBJ1-1 NA NA TRBV5-1 TGCGCCAGCAGCTCACTCCGGGATAACACTGAAGCTTTCTTT CASSSLRDNTEAFF
TRBJ1-4 TRBD1 NA TRBV4-2 TGTGCCAGCAGCCGGTCGGACAGGGTTGACGGAAAACTGTTTTTT CASSRSDRVDGKLFF
TRBJ2-7 NA once TRBV28 TGTGCCAGCGCGGCGGGTTCTCCCTACGAGCAGTACTTC CASAAGSPYEQYF
TRBJ1-1 NA NA TRBV19 TGTGCCAGTAGTACAAGACAGGCGCGGGACACTGAAGCTTTCTTT CASSTRQARDTEAFF
TRBJ1-3 NA few TRBV9 TGTGCCAGCAGCGTAGCGGCAGGGGTCGGAAACACCATATATTTT CASSVAAGVGNTIYF
TRBJ2-5 TRBD2 NA TRBV7-9 TGTGCCAGCAGTTATGCGGGAGCCGGTGGGGCCCAGTACTTC CASSYAGAGGAQYF
TRBJ1-1 TRBD1 NA TRBV19 TGTGCCAGTAGTACCGGGACAGGTCTAAACACTGAAGCTTTCTTT CASSTGTGLNTEAFF
TRBJ1-1 TRBD1 once TRBV6-5 TGTGCCAGCAGTTACGACAGGGGGAGGTACACTGAAGCTTTCTTT CASSYDRGRYTEAFF
TRBJ1-2 TRBD1 once TRBV2 TGTGCCAGCAGTCCCGGACAGGCTTTTCGAGGCTACACCTTC CASSPGQAFRGYTF
TRBJ2-3 TRBD2 once TRBV5-1 TGCGCCAGCAGCTTGCCCGCACTAGCGGGGATTGATACGCAGTATTTT CASSLPALAGIDTQYF
TRBJ1-1 NA NA TRBV7-3 TGTGCCAGCAGCTTTGACATGAACACTGAAGCTTTCTTT CASSFDMNTEAFF
TRBJ2-3 NA once TRBV7-2 TGTGCCAGCAGCTTATTAGGGACTAGCACAGATACGCAGTATTTT CASSLLGTSTDTQYF
TRBJ2-2 NA NA TRBV5-1 TGCGCCAGCAGCTTATGGGGGCGCGTATCCGGGGAGCTGTTTTTT CASSLWGRVSGELFF
TRBJ1-2 NA NA TRBV5-4 TGTGCCAGCACCCTAGCTAGAGGCTATGGCTACACCTTC CASTLARGYGYTF
TRBJ2-7 TRBD1 NA TRBV25-1 TGTGCCAGCAGCCGGATCGGGACAGGGTACTACGAGCAGTACTTC CASSRIGTGYYEQYF
TRBJ2-2 TRBD1 once TRBV19 TGTGCCAGTTGCCAAGGGGGCGCGAGCTACACCGGGGAGCTGTTTTTT CASCQGGASYTGELFF
TRBJ2-7 NA NA TRBV7-2 TGTGCCAGCAGCTTAGTGGTTAGCTCCTACGAGCAGTACTTC CASSLVVSSYEQYF
TRBJ1-2 NA NA TRBV5-4 TGTGCCAGCAGCTTCCAGGGGAAGTATGGCTACACCTTC CASSFQGKYGYTF
TRBJ2-4 NA NA TRBV27 TGTGCCAGCGGAAACAGGGATGCGACCATTCAGTACTTC CASGNRDATIQYF
TRBJ1-2 TRBD1 NA TRBV6-5 TGTGCCAGCAGTCGACAGGGAATCTATGGCTACACCTTC CASSRQGIYGYTF
TRBJ1-1 TRBD1 NA TRBV4-2 TGTGCCAGCAGCCAACGTTCCGGGACAGCAAACACTGAAGCTTTCTTT CASSQRSGTANTEAFF
TRBJ1-3 NA NA TRBV7-3 TGTGCCAGCAGCTTAACTCCAGGAAACACCATATATTTT CASSLTPGNTIYF
TRBJ2-3 TRBD1 NA TRBV12-5 TGTGCTAGTGGGGTGGGACAGGCCTACTCAGATACGCAGTATTTT CASGVGQAYSDTQYF
TRBJ1-2 NA NA TRBV7-2 TGTGCCAGCAGCTTAGCCGCAGGATCATATGGCTACACCTTC CASSLAAGSYGYTF
TRBJ2-7 NA NA TRBV19 TGTGCCAGTAGTTCCCTCTCGGGCGAGCAGTACTTC CASSSLSGEQYF
TRBJ2-7 NA NA TRBV28 TGTGCCAGCAGTTTAGGGGGGGCTAGTTCCTACGAGCAGTACTTC CASSLGGASSYEQYF
TRBJ1-2 NA NA TRBV19 TGTGCCAGTAGCCCGGGACTCTATGGCTACACCTTC CASSPGLYGYTF